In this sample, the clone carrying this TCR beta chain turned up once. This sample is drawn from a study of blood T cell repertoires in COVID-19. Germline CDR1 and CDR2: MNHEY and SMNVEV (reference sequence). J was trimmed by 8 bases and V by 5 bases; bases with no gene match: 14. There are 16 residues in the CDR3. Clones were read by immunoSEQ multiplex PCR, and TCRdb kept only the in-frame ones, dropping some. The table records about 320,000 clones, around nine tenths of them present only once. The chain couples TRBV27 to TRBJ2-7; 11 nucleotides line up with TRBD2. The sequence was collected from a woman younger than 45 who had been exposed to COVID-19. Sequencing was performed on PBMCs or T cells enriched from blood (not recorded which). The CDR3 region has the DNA TGTGCCAGCAGTCCGACAGCTAGCGGGGGGCGGCTCCAGCAGTACTTC. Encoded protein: CASSPTASGGRLQQYF.